The 19 T cell receptor beta chains below were found in one sample sequenced in a study of T cell clones after liver transplantation. Assay: immunoSEQ multiplex PCR; the TCRdb copy retains only in-frame clones and omits some. The table has around 100,000 clones, around 86% seen once. The material sequenced was CD4+ T cells from blood, taken before liver transplant. Receptor source: a human donor who received a liver transplant.

This clone has at least ten counts. The chain uses TRBV6-5 and TRBJ2-7; D unresolved. CDR3 length: 8 residues. Germline V gene lookup returns CDR1 MNHEY and CDR2 SVGAGI. V shed 7 bases and J shed 5 bases, with 0 bases lying between them. DNA of the CDR3: TGTGCCAGCAACGAGCAGTACTTC. Translated, it gives CASNEQYF.

There are a few counts of this clone. The genes are TRBV28 and TRBJ2-7; D is possibly TRBD1 (7 bases). V shed 5 bases and J shed 4 bases, with 12 bases lying between them. CDR3 length: 13 amino acids. Germline V lookup: CDR1 MDHEN, CDR2 SYDVKM. CDR3 in DNA: TGTGCCAGCAGTCCCGGGGGACAGTACGAGCAGTACTTC. Translating it yields CASSPGGQYEQYF.

The chain recombines TRBV2 with TRBJ2-2, with D possibly TRBD2 on 6 matching bases. Germline-derived CDR1 and CDR2 are SNHLY and FYNNEI. Trimming left V 5 bases short and J 9 bases short, with 10 bases between. This CDR3 comprises 12 residues. CDR3: CASSFWTRELFF. The CDR3 nucleotides are TGTGCCAGCAGTTTTTGGACTAGGGAGCTGTTTTTT.

The genes are TRBV10-2 and TRBJ1-2, with TRBD1 as a possible D gene (5 bases). The CDR3 loop spans 15 amino acids. Germline-derived CDR1 and CDR2 are WSHSY and SAAADI. Trimming stripped 3 bases from V and 8 bases from J, with 19 bases between. CDR3 loop: CASSERGQGVGGYTF. Here the CDR3 DNA reads TGCGCCAGCAGTGAACGAGGGCAGGGCGTCGGAGGCTACACCTTC.

The chain has TRBV18 and TRBJ1-2; TRBD1 aligns across 8 bases. The CDR3 consists of 16 residues. CDR1 is KGHSH, CDR2 LQKENI, per germline. The V segment lost 3 bases and the J segment 0 bases; nucleotides outside the gene matches: 6. This chain's CDR3 is CASSPETGAPNYGYTF. DNA of the CDR3: TGTGCCAGCTCACCTGAGACAGGGGCCCCTAACTATGGCTACACCTTC.

The chain carries TRBV6-1 and TRBJ2-1; D possibly corresponds to TRBD2 (6 bases). The germline V and J ends were trimmed by 0 bases and 12 bases, with 9 bases remaining between them. Germline loops: CDR1 MNHNS, CDR2 SASEGT. This CDR3 comprises 12 residues. The CDR3 DNA is TGTGCCAGCAGTGAAGCGGGGGGAAGGCAGTTCTTC. This codes for CASSEAGGRQFF.

The chain carries TRBV7-9 and TRBJ2-7, with 10 bases identical to TRBD1. There are 14 residues in the CDR3. Trimming took 3 bases from V and 3 from J; bases not matched to a gene: 2. Looked up from germline, CDR1 is SEHNR and CDR2 is FQNEAQ (reference sequence). Written as DNA, the CDR3 is TGTGCCAGCAGCTTCGACAGGGGGCTCTACGAGCAGTACTTC. The encoded protein is CASSFDRGLYEQYF.

V is TRBV6-6 and J is TRBJ1-5, with unresolved D. This CDR3 is built from 16 residues. Germline lookup yields CDR1 MNHNY and CDR2 SVGAGI (reference sequence). V dropped 2 bases and J dropped 9 bases, with 20 bases sitting between them. CDR3 nucleotide sequence: TGTGCCAGCAGTTACCCCGCGGACTTAGAACTGCGGCCCCAGCATTTT. Encoded protein: CASSYPADLELRPQHF.

V is TRBV9 and J is TRBJ1-2; D is unclear. The V end lost 6 bases, the J end lost 2 bases, and 11 bases lay between the germline ends. The CDR3 covers 13 residues. Germline V lookup: CDR1 SGDLS, CDR2 YYNGEE. The CDR3: CASTRSANYGYTF. As DNA, the CDR3 is TGTGCCAGCACCCGCTCCGCAAACTATGGCTACACCTTC. The full variable domain, rest sourced from reference TRBV9 and TRBJ1-2, is DSGVTQTPKHLITATGQRVTLRCSPRSGDLSVYWYQQSLDQGLQFLIQYYNGEERAKGNILERFSAQQFPDLHSELNLSSLELGDSALYFCASTRSANYGYTFGSGTRLTVV.

This chain connects TRBV2 to TRBJ1-1; 7 positions match TRBD1. Germline CDR1 SNHLY, CDR2 FYNNEI. The CDR3 is made up of 12 amino acids. The V gene end was trimmed by 11 bases and the J gene end by 6 bases; junction bases not matched to a gene: 9. The CDR3 loop is CAGGTVAAEAFF. Written as DNA, the CDR3 is TGTGCCGGAGGGACAGTTGCCGCTGAAGCTTTCTTT.

V usage is TRBV28 and J usage is TRBJ1-1; no reliable D call. V was clipped by 6 bases and J by 1 base, with 15 bases between them. This CDR3 has 15 residues. The germline gives CDR1 MDHEN, CDR2 SYDVKM. CDR3: CASRSPGSTNTEAFF. The DNA for the CDR3 is TGTGCCAGCAGATCCCCGGGGTCAACGAACACTGAAGCTTTCTTT.

The rearrangement joins TRBV6-1 to TRBJ2-5; TRBD1 matches at 9 bases. CDR3 length: 14 amino acids. CDR1 is MNHNS and CDR2 is SASEGT in the germline V gene. J lost 4 bases, V lost 7 bases, and 7 bases had no gene match. CDR3 bases: TGTGCCAGCACTCAAGGACAGGGGACAGAGACCCAGTACTTC. Amino acids: CASTQGQGTETQYF.

V and J are TRBV27 and TRBJ2-5; D unresolved. Trimming took off 3 bases at V and 7 bases at J, with 12 bases between the two ends. The length of the CDR3 is 13 residues. Germline V CDR1 and CDR2: MNHEY, SMNVEV (reference sequence). The CDR3 DNA is TGTGCCAGCAGTTTCCGAGTACCGGGGACCCAGTACTTC. This codes for CASSFRVPGTQYF.

The chain is built from TRBV15 and TRBJ2-2; 7 bases map to TRBD2. The CDR3 has 12 residues. Unmatched junction bases numbered 4, after V lost 8 bases and J lost 7 bases. Germline V gene sequence: CDR1 LNHNV, CDR2 YYDKDF (reference sequence). CDR3 sequence (DNA): TGTGCCACCGGACTAGGAAGCGGGGAGCTGTTTTTT. Translation gives CATGLGSGELFF. Filled out from reference TRBV15 and TRBJ2-2, the complete variable domain reads DAMVIQNPRYQVTQFGKPVTLSCSQTLNHNVMYWYQQKSSQAPKLLFHYYDKDFNNEADTPDNFQSRRPNTSFCFLDIRSPGLGDTAMYLCATGLGSGELFFGEGSRLTVL.

The V call is TRBV7-9, the J call TRBJ2-7; possibly TRBD2 for D (5 bases). Germline loops: CDR1 SEHNR, CDR2 FQNEAQ (reference sequence). The ends were cut back, 5 bases at V and 3 bases at J, with 8 bases in the middle. The CDR3 sequence is 12 residues long. The CDR3 region has the DNA TGTGCCAGCAGCCCAGACTACTACGAGCAGTACTTC. Its translation: CASSPDYYEQYF.

In its sample, this clone was seen once. Sequence at one end of the junction differs from germline and may be a read error. The chain joins TRBV6-5 to TRBJ2-1, with D uncertain. The germline gives CDR1 MNHEY, CDR2 SVGAGI. The CDR3 runs 13 residues. The CDR3 sequence: CASSFPPYKEQFF. The CDR3 DNA reads TGTGCCAGCAGTTTCCCTCCCTACAAAGAGCAGTTCTTC.

The V call is TRBV5-4, the J call TRBJ1-1, with TRBD1 as a possible D gene (5 bases). The length of the CDR3 is 14 residues. Between the trimmed V and J ends, which lost 0 bases and 2 bases, there was a span of 8 bases. Per the germline V gene, CDR1 is SGHNT and CDR2 is YYREEE (reference sequence). This chain's CDR3 is CASSLGTTNTEAFF. The CDR3 nucleotides are TGTGCCAGCAGCTTGGGGACAACAAACACTGAAGCTTTCTTT.

This chain uses TRBV5-8 with TRBJ1-1; no firm D call. The CDR3 is 14 residues long. Germline assignment: CDR1 SGHTS and CDR2 YDEGEE. V dropped 2 bases and J dropped 7 bases, with 15 bases sitting between them. The CDR3, as DNA: TGTGCCAGCAGCTTAGAAGGAATCGGCTTTGAAGCTTTCTTT. Translated: CASSLEGIGFEAFF.

The chain is built from TRBV5-1 and TRBJ2-7, with a possible D match to TRBD1 (6 bases). Germline loops: CDR1 SGHRS, CDR2 YFSETQ. CDR3 size: 13 residues. The germline V and J ends were trimmed by 1 base and 2 bases, with 7 bases remaining between them. The CDR3 is CASSLRGTYEQYF. The CDR3 DNA reads as TGCGCCAGCAGCTTGAGGGGGACCTACGAGCAGTACTTC.